Listed below are T cell receptor beta chains from one sample, sequenced in a study of T cells after yellow fever vaccination. TCRdb reprocessed the 5' RACE reads with MiXCR, giving one entry per CDR3 protein. The table shows some 350,000 distinct CDR3 sequences, with roughly 11% occurring only once. Sequencing was performed on PBMCs, taken on the day of the first yellow fever vaccination. The receptors were gathered from a man between 18 and 35 years old who received the YFV17D yellow fever vaccine. Each CDR3 is given with its conserved first and last residue. The order of the fields is CDR3 length, clone size, V gene, CDR3 protein. A clone size is listed for some rows: how often the clone was seen (once, few, many), or a class if it is expanded.

CDR3 length: 14
clone size: -
V gene: TRBV18
CDR3 protein: CASSPGQGATEAFF

CDR3 length: 13
clone size: -
V gene: TRBV29-1
CDR3 protein: CSGGGQPPHEQFF

CDR3 length: 15
clone size: -
V gene: TRBV4-1
CDR3 protein: CASSLTARGRDEQFF

CDR3 length: 15
clone size: -
V gene: TRBV5-4
CDR3 protein: CASSPSGGSKETQYF

CDR3 length: 15
clone size: -
V gene: TRBV7-9
CDR3 protein: CASSLGGDRTDTQYF

CDR3 length: 15
clone size: -
V gene: TRBV11-2
CDR3 protein: CASSLATGENTEAFF

CDR3 length: 14
clone size: -
V gene: TRBV20-1
CDR3 protein: CSAKTAGVKNIQYF

CDR3 length: 17
clone size: -
V gene: TRBV6-5
CDR3 protein: CASSYSSLPGEVETQYF

CDR3 length: 12
clone size: -
V gene: TRBV7-8
CDR3 protein: CASSLDAGALHF

CDR3 length: 16
clone size: few
V gene: TRBV9
CDR3 protein: CASSVRPSGAQETQYF

CDR3 length: 16
clone size: few
V gene: TRBV11-2
CDR3 protein: CASSARGGGSYNEQFF

CDR3 length: 13
clone size: few
V gene: TRBV11-2
CDR3 protein: CASSLAVGNTIYF

CDR3 length: 14
clone size: few
V gene: TRBV9
CDR3 protein: CASSPGTDNEKLFF

CDR3 length: 15
clone size: few
V gene: TRBV18
CDR3 protein: CASSPVRDSGNTIYF

CDR3 length: 14
clone size: few
V gene: TRBV12-3/TRBV12-4
CDR3 protein: CASSGVGATGELFF